This TCR beta chain was profiled in a study of T cells in Graves' hyperthyroidism and ophthalmopathy. At the level of the study: Peripheral blood sampling occurred at initial diagnosis, before any treatment. Study findings and constraints: Blood also held most thyroid clonotypes expanded beyond 0.001.

From germline, CDR1 is MNHNS and CDR2 SASEGT. V was shortened by 7 bases and J by 3 bases, with 15 bases between the two germline ends. The CDR3 has 14 amino acids. There were TCR beta CDR3 regions amplified from RNA transcripts. HTBI primers drove first-round RT-PCR of the TCR CDR3. TCRdb called the multiplex PCR reads again in MiXCR, with one record for every CDR3 protein. The profile shows approximately 420,000 distinct CDR3 sequences, about 15% of them singletons. A word on this clonotype: Its antigen is as yet unknown.

Specimen: blood. The V and J genes are TRBV6-1 and TRBJ1-1; D gene unclear. The sequence came from a woman aged 30 to 39 with Graves' hyperthyroidism. The CDR3 region is CASIVGRGYTEAFF. The CDR3 DNA sequence: TGTGCCAGCATCGTTGGGAGAGGGTACACTGAAGCTTTCTTT.